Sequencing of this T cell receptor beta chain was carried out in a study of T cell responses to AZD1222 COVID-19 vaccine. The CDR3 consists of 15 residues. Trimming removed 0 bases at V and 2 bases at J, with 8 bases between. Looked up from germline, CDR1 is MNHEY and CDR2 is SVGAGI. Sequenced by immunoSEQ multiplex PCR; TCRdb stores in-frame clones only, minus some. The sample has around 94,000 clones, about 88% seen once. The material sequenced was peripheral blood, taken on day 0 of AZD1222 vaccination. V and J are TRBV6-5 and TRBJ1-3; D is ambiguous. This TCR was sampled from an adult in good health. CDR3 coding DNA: TGTGCCAGCAGTTACTCGGCGGACGCTGGAAACACCATATATTTT. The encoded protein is CASSYSADAGNTIYF.